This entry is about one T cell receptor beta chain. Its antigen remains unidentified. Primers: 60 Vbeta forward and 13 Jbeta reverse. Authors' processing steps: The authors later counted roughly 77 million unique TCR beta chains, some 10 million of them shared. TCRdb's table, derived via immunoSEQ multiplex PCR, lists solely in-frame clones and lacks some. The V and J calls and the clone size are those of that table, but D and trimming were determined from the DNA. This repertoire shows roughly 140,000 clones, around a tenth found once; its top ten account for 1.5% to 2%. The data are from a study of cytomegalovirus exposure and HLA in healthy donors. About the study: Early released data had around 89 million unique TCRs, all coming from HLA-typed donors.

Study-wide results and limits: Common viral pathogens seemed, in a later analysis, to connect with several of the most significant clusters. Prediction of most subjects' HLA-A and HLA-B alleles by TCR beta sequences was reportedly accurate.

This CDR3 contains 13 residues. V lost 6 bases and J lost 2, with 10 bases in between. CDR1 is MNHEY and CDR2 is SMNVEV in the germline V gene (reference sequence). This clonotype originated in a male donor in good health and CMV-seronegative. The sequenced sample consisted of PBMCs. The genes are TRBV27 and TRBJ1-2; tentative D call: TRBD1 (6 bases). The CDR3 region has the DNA TGTGCCAGCAGGGACAGCCTGAACTATGGCTACACCTTC. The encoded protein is CASRDSLNYGYTF.